This T cell receptor beta chain comes out of a study of blood T cell repertoires in COVID-19. Patients of the Seattle cohort, enrolled during active infection, were followed longitudinally. This clone turned up a few times. Other DNA sequences in this specimen translate into the identical CDR3. Germline loops: CDR1 KGHDR, CDR2 SFDVKD. J was trimmed by 5 bases and V by 5 bases; bases with no gene match: 7. CDR3 size: 14 residues. Per the original methods: Estimation of nucleated cell counts was performed using reference gene primer amplification. Some clones are missing from TCRdb's copy, which holds only in-frame ones; the method was immunoSEQ multiplex PCR. That table furnishes V, J and clone size, whereas the DNA furnished D and trimming. The sample holds just under 350,000 clones, around 86% seen once.

V is TRBV24-1 and J is TRBJ1-2; 7 bases align to TRBD1. The source material was peripheral blood. The receptor's source is a woman aged 50 to 60 with COVID-19, enrolled during active disease. DNA of the CDR3: TGTGCCACCAGTGCTAGACAGGGATCGTATGGCTACACCTTC. It encodes CATSARQGSYGYTF.